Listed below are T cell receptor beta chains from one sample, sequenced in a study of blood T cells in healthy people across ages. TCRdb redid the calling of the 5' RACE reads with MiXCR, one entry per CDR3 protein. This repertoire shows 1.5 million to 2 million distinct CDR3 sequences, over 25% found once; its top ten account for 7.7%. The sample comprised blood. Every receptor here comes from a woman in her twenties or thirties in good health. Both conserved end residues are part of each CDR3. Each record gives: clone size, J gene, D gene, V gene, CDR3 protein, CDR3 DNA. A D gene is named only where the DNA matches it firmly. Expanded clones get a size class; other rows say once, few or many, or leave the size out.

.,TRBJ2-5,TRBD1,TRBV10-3,CAISEDRVLETQYF,TGTGCCATCAGTGAGGACAGGGTTTTAGAGACCCAGTACTTC
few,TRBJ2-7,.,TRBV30,CAWSLNAYYEQYF,TGTGCCTGGAGCCTGAACGCATACTACGAGCAGTACTTC
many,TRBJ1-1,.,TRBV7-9,CASSLDPRNEAFF,TGTGCCAGCAGCTTAGACCCCAGGAATGAAGCTTTCTTT
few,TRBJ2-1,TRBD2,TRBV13,CTSSLVTAGGNEQFF,TGTACCAGCAGCTTAGTTACAGCGGGAGGAAATGAGCAGTTCTTC
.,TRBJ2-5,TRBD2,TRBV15,CATSRSTVSGGEPQETQYF,TGTGCCACCAGCAGATCCACCGTCTCGGGGGGGGAGCCCCAAGAGACCCAGTACTTC
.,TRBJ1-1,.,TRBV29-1,CSERKGTNTEAFF,TGCAGCGAACGAAAGGGAACTAACACTGAAGCTTTCTTT
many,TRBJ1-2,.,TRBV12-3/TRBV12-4,CASSLQGRNLYGYTF,TGTGCCAGCAGTTTACAGGGCCGCAACCTCTATGGCTACACCTTC
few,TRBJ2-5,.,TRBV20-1,CSAIRGLAQETQYF,TGCAGTGCTATACGGGGGTTGGCACAAGAGACCCAGTACTTC
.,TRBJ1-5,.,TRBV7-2,CASSLGSAANQPQHF,TGTGCCAGCAGCTTAGGTTCGGCAGCAAATCAGCCCCAGCATTTT
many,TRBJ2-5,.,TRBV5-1,CASSLNYDRLGQYF,TGCGCCAGCAGCCTCAACTACGACAGGCTTGGGCAGTACTTC
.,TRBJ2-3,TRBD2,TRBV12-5,CASGLSRERELDTQYF,TGTGCTAGTGGTTTGAGTAGGGAGCGGGAGTTAGATACGCAGTATTTT
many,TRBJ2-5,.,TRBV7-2,CASTNAGQGETQYF,TGTGCCAGCACCAATGCTGGGCAGGGGGAGACCCAGTACTTC
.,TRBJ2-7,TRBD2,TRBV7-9,CASSLAWALAETYEQYF,TGTGCCAGCAGCTTAGCCTGGGCGCTAGCGGAAACCTACGAGCAGTACTTC
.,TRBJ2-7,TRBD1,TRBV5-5,CASSYLRDRDAVQYF,TGTGCCAGCAGTTACCTTCGGGACAGGGACGCGGTGCAGTACTTC
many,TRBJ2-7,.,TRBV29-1,CSVEDDVSYEQYF,TGCAGCGTTGAGGACGACGTATCCTACGAGCAGTACTTC
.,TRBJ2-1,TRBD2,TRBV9,CASSPLLAGGFSEQFF,TGTGCCAGCAGCCCACTTCTAGCGGGGGGGTTCAGTGAGCAGTTCTTC
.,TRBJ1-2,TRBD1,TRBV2,CASSGGQETSYTF,TGTGCCAGCAGCGGGGGACAGGAGACGAGCTACACCTTC
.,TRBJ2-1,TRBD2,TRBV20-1,CSAPSGSEYNEQFF,TGCAGTGCTCCGAGCGGGAGTGAATACAATGAGCAGTTCTTC
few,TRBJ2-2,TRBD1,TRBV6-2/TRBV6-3,CASSHRDRGAGELFF,TGTGCCAGCAGTCATAGGGACAGGGGCGCCGGGGAGCTGTTTTTT
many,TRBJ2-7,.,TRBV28,CASSLWGQAFREQYF,TGTGCCAGCAGTTTATGGGGTCAGGCATTTCGGGAGCAGTACTTC
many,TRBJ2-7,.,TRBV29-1,CSAHGSSYEQYF,TGCAGCGCACACGGGAGCTCCTACGAGCAGTACTTC
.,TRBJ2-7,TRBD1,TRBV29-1,CSVGQGISYEQYF,TGCAGCGTCGGACAGGGAATCTCCTACGAGCAGTACTTC
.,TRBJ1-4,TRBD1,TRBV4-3,CASSQVDRDHEKLFF,TGCGCCAGCAGCCAAGTCGACAGGGATCATGAAAAACTGTTTTTT
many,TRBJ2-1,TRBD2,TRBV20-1,CSAIAARSGVLSEQFF,TGCAGTGCGATCGCAGCCCGTAGCGGGGTCCTAAGTGAGCAGTTCTTC
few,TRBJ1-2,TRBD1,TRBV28,CASSLYTGGWNGYTF,TGTGCCAGCAGTTTGTACACAGGGGGTTGGAATGGCTACACCTTC
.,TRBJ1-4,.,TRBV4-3,CASSQDRGGANEKLFF,TGCGCCAGCAGCCAAGATCGGGGGGGGGCTAATGAAAAACTGTTTTTT
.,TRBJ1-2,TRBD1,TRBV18,CASSQGQGAGYGYTF,TGTGCCAGCTCACAGGGACAGGGGGCTGGCTATGGCTACACCTTC
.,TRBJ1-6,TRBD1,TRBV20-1,CSAREKPGQVNSPLHF,TGCAGTGCTAGAGAAAAACCGGGACAGGTTAATTCACCCCTCCACTTT
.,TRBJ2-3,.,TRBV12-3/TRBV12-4,CASSEGHHTDTQYF,TGTGCCAGCAGTGAAGGACACCACACAGATACGCAGTATTTT
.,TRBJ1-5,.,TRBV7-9,CASSVSGTFQPQHF,TGTGCCAGCAGCGTCTCCGGGACTTTCCAGCCCCAGCATTTT
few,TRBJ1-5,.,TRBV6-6,CASTLTGLNQPQHF,TGTGCCAGCACCTTGACGGGGCTTAATCAGCCCCAGCATTTT
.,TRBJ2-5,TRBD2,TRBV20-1,CSARPPGGGLNEQYF,TGCAGTGCTAGGCCCCCGGGCGGGGGTCTCAATGAGCAGTACTTC
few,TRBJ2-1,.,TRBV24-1,CATSDWGSYDEQFF,TGTGCCACCAGTGATTGGGGCTCGTACGATGAGCAGTTCTTC
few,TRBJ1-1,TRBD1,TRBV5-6,CASSRDSPEAFF,TGTGCCAGCAGCCGGGACAGCCCGGAAGCTTTCTTT
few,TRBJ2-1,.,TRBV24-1,CATRSRARGEQFF,TGTGCCACCAGAAGTCGGGCTAGGGGAGAGCAGTTCTTC
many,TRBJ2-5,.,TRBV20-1,CSAELETQYF,TGCAGTGCTGAATTGGAGACCCAGTACTTC
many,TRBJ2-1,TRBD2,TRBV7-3,CASSLTTSGGNEQFF,TGTGCCAGCAGCTTAACAACTAGCGGGGGTAATGAGCAGTTCTTC
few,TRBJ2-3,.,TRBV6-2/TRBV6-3,CASRRPSHGTDTQYF,TGTGCCAGCAGGCGACCCTCTCACGGCACAGATACGCAGTATTTT
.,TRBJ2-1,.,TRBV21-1,CASSKEAGGQETQFF,TGTGCCAGCAGCAAAGAAGCGGGGGGGCAAGAGACCCAGTTCTTC
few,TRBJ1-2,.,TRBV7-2,CASSRVGRGQSGYTF,TGTGCCAGCAGCCGAGTCGGTCGGGGGCAAAGTGGCTACACCTTC
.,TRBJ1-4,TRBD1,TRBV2,CASSEGDRVGEKLFF,TGTGCCAGCAGTGAAGGAGACAGGGTGGGCGAAAAACTGTTTTTT
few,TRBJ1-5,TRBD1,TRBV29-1,CNQGACQHF,TGCAACCAGGGGGCGTGTCAGCATTTT
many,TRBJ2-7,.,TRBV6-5,CASSYSDRSPGQYF,TGTGCCAGCAGTTATTCGGACAGATCGCCGGGGCAGTACTTC
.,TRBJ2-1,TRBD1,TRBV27,CASTRRTGHNEQFF,TGTGCCAGCACCCGAAGGACAGGGCACAATGAGCAGTTCTTC
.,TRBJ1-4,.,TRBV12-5,CASGLPVGGGAGEKLVF,.
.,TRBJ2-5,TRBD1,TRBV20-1,CSARGPPPDRPQETQYF,TGCAGTGCTAGAGGCCCCCCCCCGGACAGGCCTCAAGAGACCCAGTACTTC
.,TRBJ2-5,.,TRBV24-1,CATSDLHETQYF,TGTGCCACCAGTGATTTGCACGAGACCCAGTACTTC
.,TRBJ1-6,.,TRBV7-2,CASSSSTSGLITGSPLHF,TGTGCCAGCAGCTCGAGCACTTCGGGGCTAATTACGGGTTCACCCCTCCACTTT
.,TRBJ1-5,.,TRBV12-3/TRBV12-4,CASSTDQGNQPQHF,TGTGCCAGCAGCACAGACCAGGGCAATCAGCCCCAGCATTTT
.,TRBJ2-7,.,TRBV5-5,CASSLVQGGGGRYF,TGTGCCAGCAGCTTGGTACAGGGTGGAGGGGGACGGTACTTC